The T cell receptor beta chain under discussion was sequenced for a study of post-analysis software for immune sequencing data. Overall study context: Relapsing-remitting, secondary progressive and progressive-relapsing forms made up the multiple sclerosis disease courses. Study-wide results and limits: Samples from a shared batch, those prepared together, strongly co-clustered by F measure. Four or five TRBV segments were more frequent in patients than controls; TRBV5-6, TRBV5-1 and TRBV20-1 belonged to this group. Compared against controls, patients with multiple sclerosis displayed significantly lower normalized Chao1 diversity.

The trim removed 4 bases at V and 6 bases at J, leaving 1 base unmatched. The CDR3 is made up of 13 amino acids. Germline CDR1 LGHDT, CDR2 YNNKEL (reference sequence). Unique molecular identifiers were built into the TCR beta cDNA libraries. Input amounts of about 0.85 to 11 million T cells were used. These gave around 500,000 cDNA molecules, so each molecule approximated one T cell. TCRdb reprocessed the PCR reads with MiXCR, giving one entry per CDR3 protein. The repertoire consists of approximately 150,000 distinct CDR3 sequences, with about 29% occurring once and the leading ten covering around 1.5%. Worth noting for this clonotype: Its specificity is unknown.

The sequenced sample was blood. The chain has TRBV3-1 and TRBJ2-1, with TRBD2 identical over 9 bases. The clonotype comes from a girl aged 5-17 years with multiple sclerosis. The CDR3 sequence: CASSLAGVNEQFF. The CDR3 nucleotides are TGTGCCAGCAGCCTAGCGGGAGTCAATGAGCAGTTCTTC.